This T cell receptor beta chain stems from a study of blood T cell repertoires in COVID-19. The table came from immunoSEQ multiplex PCR; TCRdb's copy has only in-frame clones and leaves some out. The sample lists 200,000 to 250,000 clones, approximately 90% occurring once. CDR3 size: 14 residues. The V gene end was trimmed by 2 bases and the J gene end by 8 bases; junction bases not matched to a gene: 3. Germline V CDR1 and CDR2: SGHTS, YDEGEE. The V and J genes are TRBV5-8 and TRBJ2-1; 11 nucleotides agree with TRBD1. The clonotype comes from a man aged 30 to 39 with acute or convalescent COVID-19. The source material was peripheral blood. CDR3 sequence reads: CASSFWTGGDEQFF. The CDR3 DNA reads TGTGCCAGCAGCTTCTGGACAGGGGGCGATGAGCAGTTCTTC.